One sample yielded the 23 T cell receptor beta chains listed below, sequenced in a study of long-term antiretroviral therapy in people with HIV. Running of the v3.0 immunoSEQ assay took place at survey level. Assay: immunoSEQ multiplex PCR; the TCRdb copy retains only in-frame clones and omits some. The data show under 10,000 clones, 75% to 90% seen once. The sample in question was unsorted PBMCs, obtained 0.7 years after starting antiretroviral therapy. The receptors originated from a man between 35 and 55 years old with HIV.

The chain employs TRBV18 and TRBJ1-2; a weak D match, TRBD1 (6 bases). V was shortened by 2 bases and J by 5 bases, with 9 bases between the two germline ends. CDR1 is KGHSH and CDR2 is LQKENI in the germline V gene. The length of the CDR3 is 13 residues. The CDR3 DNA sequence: TGTGCCAGCTCACCAGTACAGGGTTATGGCTACACCTTC. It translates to CASSPVQGYGYTF.

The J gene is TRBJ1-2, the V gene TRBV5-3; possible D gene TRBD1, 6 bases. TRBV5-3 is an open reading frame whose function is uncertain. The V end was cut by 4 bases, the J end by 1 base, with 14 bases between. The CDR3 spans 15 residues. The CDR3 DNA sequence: TGTGCCAGAAGCGACCGACAGGAACTTAACTATGGCTACACCTTC. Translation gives CARSDRQELNYGYTF.

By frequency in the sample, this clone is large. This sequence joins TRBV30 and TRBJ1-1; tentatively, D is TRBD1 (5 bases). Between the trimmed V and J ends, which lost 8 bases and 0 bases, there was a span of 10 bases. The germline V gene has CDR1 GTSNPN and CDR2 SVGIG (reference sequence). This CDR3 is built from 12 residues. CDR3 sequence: CAGPGVNTEAFF. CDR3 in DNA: TGTGCCGGACCGGGGGTGAACACTGAAGCTTTCTTT.

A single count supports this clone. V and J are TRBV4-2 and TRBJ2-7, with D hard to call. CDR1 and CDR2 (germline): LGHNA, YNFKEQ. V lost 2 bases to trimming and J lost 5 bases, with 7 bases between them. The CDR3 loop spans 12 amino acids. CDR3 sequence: CASSQSRNEQYF. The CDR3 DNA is TGTGCCAGCAGCCAAAGTCGGAACGAGCAGTACTTC.

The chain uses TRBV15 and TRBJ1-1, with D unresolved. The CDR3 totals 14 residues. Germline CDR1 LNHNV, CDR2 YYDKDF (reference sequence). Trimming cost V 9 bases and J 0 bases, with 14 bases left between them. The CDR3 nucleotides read TGTGCCACTAACGGTGGGGTCATGAACACTGAAGCTTTCTTT. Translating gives CATNGGVMNTEAFF.

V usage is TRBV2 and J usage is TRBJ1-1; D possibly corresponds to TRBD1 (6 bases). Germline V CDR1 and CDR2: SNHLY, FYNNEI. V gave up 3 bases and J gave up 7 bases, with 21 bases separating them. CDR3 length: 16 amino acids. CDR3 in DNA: TGTGCCAGCAGTGATGCCCGGGGAGGGGGTGCAAATGAAGCTTTCTTT. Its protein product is CASSDARGGGANEAFF.

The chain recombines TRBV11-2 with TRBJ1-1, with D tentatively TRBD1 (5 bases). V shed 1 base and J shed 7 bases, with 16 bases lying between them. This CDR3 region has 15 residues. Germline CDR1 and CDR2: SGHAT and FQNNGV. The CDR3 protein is CASSLARVRAVEAFF. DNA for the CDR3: TGTGCCAGCAGCTTAGCAAGGGTCAGGGCGGTTGAAGCTTTCTTT.

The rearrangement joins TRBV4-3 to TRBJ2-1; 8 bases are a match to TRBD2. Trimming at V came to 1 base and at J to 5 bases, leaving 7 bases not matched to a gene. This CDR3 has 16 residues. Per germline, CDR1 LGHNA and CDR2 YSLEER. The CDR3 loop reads CASSQAPAAGDNEQFF. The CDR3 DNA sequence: TGCGCCAGCAGCCAAGCCCCCGCAGCGGGAGACAATGAGCAGTTCTTC.

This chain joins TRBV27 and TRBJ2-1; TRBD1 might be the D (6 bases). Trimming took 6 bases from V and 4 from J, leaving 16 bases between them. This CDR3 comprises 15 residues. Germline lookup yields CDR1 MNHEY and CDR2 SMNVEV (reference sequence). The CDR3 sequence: CASRPSETGYNEQFF. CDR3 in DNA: TGTGCCAGCAGGCCATCCGAGACAGGTTACAATGAGCAGTTCTTC.

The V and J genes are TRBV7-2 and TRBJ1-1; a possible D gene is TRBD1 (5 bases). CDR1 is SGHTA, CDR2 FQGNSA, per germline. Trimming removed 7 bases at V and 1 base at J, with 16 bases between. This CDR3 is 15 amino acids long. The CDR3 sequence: CASTPGPTANTEAFF. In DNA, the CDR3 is TGTGCCAGCACCCCGGGACCTACAGCGAACACTGAAGCTTTCTTT.

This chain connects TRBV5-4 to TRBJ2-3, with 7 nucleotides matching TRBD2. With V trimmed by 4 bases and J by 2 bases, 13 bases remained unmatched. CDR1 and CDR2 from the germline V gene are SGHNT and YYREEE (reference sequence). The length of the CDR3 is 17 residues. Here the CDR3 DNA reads TGTGCCAGCAGCGGGGGGACTATCCGTTCCCCCACAGATACGCAGTATTTT. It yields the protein CASSGGTIRSPTDTQYF.

The CDR3, as DNA: TGTGCCAGCAGGACGATGACAGGGAGGGACACAGATACGCAGTATTTT. It codes for CASRTMTGRDTDTQYF. The chain links TRBV27 to TRBJ2-3; D assignment may be TRBD1 or TRBD2 (7 bases each). The CDR3 consists of 16 residues. V shed 6 bases and J shed 2 bases, with 18 bases lying between them. From germline, CDR1 is MNHEY and CDR2 SMNVEV (reference sequence).

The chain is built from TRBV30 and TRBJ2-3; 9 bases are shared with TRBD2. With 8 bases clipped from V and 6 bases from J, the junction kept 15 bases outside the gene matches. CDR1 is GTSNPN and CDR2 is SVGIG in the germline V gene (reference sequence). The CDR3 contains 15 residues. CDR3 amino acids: CASRRYSGSRDTQYF. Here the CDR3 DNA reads TGTGCCAGCCGGAGGTATAGCGGGAGTCGGGATACGCAGTATTTT.

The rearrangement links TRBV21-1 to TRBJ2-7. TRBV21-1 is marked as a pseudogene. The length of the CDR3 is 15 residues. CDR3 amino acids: CASILTWRLSYEQYF. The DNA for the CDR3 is TGTGCCAGCATCCTAACTTGGCGCCTCTCCTACGAGCAGTACTTC.

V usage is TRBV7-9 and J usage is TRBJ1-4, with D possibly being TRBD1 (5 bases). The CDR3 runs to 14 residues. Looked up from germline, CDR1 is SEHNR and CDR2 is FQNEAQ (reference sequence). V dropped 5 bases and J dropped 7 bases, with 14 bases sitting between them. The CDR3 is CASSTGTYGEKLFF. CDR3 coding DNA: TGTGCCAGCAGCACCGGGACCTACGGTGAAAAACTGTTTTTT.

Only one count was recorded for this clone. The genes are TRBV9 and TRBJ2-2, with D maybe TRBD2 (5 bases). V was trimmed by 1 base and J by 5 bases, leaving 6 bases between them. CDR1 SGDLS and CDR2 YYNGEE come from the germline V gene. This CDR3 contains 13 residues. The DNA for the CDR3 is TGTGCCAGCAGCGTAAGCGGAACCGGGGAGCTGTTTTTT. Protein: CASSVSGTGELFF.

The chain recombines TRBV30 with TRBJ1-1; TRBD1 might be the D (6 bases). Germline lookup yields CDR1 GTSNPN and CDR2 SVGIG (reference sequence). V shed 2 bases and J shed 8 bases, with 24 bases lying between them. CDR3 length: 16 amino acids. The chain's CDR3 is CAWSRVRGKGFIEAFF. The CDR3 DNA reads TGTGCCTGGAGTCGAGTTAGGGGGAAGGGTTTTATAGAAGCTTTCTTT.

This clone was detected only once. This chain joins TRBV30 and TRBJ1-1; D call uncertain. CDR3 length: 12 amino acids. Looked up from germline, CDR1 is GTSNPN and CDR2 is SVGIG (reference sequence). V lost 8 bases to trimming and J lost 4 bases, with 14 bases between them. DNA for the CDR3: TGTGCCGGCCCCGGGTCTATCACTGAAGCTTTCTTT. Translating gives CAGPGSITEAFF.

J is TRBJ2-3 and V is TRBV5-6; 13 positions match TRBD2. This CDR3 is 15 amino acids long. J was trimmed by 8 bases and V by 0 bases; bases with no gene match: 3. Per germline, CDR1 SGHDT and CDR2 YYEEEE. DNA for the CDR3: TGTGCCAGCAGCTTGGTAACTAGCGGGAGGGCTACGCAGTATTTT. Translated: CASSLVTSGRATQYF.

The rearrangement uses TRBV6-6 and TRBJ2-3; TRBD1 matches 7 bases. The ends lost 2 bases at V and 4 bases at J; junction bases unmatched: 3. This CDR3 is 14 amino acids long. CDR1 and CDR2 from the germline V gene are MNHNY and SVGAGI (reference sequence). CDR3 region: CASSYNQGADTQYF. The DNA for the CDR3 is TGTGCCAGCAGTTACAATCAGGGGGCAGATACGCAGTATTTT.

CDR3 residues: CASSARQFSGNTIYF. CDR3 DNA: TGTGCCAGTAGTGCCCGACAGTTCTCTGGAAACACCATATATTTT. This chain joins TRBV19 and TRBJ1-3; D is possibly TRBD1 (5 bases). CDR3 length: 15 amino acids. CDR1 and CDR2 (germline): LNHDA, SQIVND (reference sequence). The germline V and J ends were trimmed by 5 bases and 0 bases, with 11 bases remaining between them.

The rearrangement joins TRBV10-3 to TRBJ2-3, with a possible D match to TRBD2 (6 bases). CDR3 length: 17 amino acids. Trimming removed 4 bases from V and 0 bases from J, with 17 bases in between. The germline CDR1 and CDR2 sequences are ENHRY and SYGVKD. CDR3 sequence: CAISAKVAVASTDTQYF. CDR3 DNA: TGTGCCATCAGTGCAAAGGTAGCGGTAGCTAGCACAGATACGCAGTATTTT.

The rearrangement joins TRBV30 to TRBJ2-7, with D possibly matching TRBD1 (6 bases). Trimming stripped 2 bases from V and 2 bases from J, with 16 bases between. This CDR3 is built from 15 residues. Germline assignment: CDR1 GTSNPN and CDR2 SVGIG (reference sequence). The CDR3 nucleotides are TGTGCCTGGAGTACCCCCCTGGGGGCCACCTACGAGCAGTACTTC. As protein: CAWSTPLGATYEQYF.